This T cell receptor (beta chain) stems from a study of blood T cells in healthy people across ages. For the study at large: Capture via template switching afforded approximately one barcoded beta molecule per two T cells. Findings and limits, study-wide: Correlation between TCR beta diversity and naive T cell percentage was strong.

Each donor was a healthy Caucasian individual from Russia, aged roughly 6 to 90. This clonotype was counted a few times. Its antigen remains unknown. The CDR3 runs to 16 residues. Trimming took 5 bases from V and 5 from J; bases not matched to a gene: 12. Germline CDR1 and CDR2: DFQATT and SNEGSKA (reference sequence). Together with a sample-barcoded 5' primer, a J-beta primer mix was included in a second PCR lasting roughly 6 to 12 cycles. Every sample returned 3 million or more CDR3-containing paired-end reads. TCRdb passed the 5' RACE reads through MiXCR, listing each CDR3 protein once. The sample lists 450,000 to 650,000 distinct CDR3 sequences; about 24% were seen once. The same sample was also studied in work on T cells of mothers and their children.

Source material: blood. This clonotype originated in a boy younger than 18 in good health. The chain is built from TRBV20-1 and TRBJ2-5; 12 positions agree with TRBD2. CDR3 sequence reads: CSAPLLAGGPLETQYF. The DNA for the CDR3 is TGCAGTGCTCCTCTGCTAGCGGGGGGGCCTCTGGAGACCCAGTACTTC.